Sequencing of this T cell receptor beta chain was carried out in a study of T cells in Graves' hyperthyroidism and ophthalmopathy. This CDR3 is built from 16 residues. Trimming stripped 7 bases from V and 4 bases from J, with 20 bases between. Germline values: CDR1 LNHDA, CDR2 SQIVND (reference sequence). This clonotype came up a few times. In the ophthalmopathy cohort, Clinical Activity Score was at least 3, NOSPECS grade at least 4, and duration under 3 months. Exclusions: uncontrolled infection, other autoimmune disease, pregnancy, lactation. For the diagnoses, clinical symptoms, serum thyroxine and TRAb, thyroid ultrasound and orbital computed tomography were used. Template material for amplifying TCR beta CDR3 regions consisted of RNA transcripts. The HTBI primer set was used in a first-round RT-PCR of the TCR CDR3. TCRdb re-derived calls from the multiplex PCR reads in MiXCR, one entry per CDR3 protein. The table shows under 350,000 distinct CDR3 sequences, with around 13% occurring only once.

Material for sequencing was blood. This clonotype was sampled from a middle-aged woman with Graves' ophthalmopathy. The chain has TRBV19 and TRBJ1-5; D possibly corresponds to TRBD1 (5 bases). The CDR3 bases are TGTGCCAGTAATCTCATGTGGGCAGGGCCTAATCAGCCCCAGCATTTT. This translates into CASNLMWAGPNQPQHF. The variable domain in full, with the rest retrieved from reference TRBV19 and TRBJ1-5, is DGGITQSPKYLFRKEGQNVTLSCEQNLNHDAMYWYRQDPGQGLRLIYYSQIVNDFQKGDIAEGYSVSREKKESFPLTVTSAQKNPTAFYLCASNLMWAGPNQPQHFGDGTRLSIL.